These T cell receptor beta chains were read from a single sample in a study of spatial heterogeneity in lung cancer. TCRdb re-derived calls from the 5' RACE reads in MiXCR, one entry per CDR3 protein. The repertoire holds fewer than 12,000 distinct CDR3 sequences, 8.5% to 9.5% seen once, with 20% to 30% in the top ten. The source material was PBMCs, sampled at surgery. These receptors were obtained from a male donor with early-stage non-small cell lung cancer. Both conserved end residues are part of each CDR3.

v_gene,j_gene,CDR3aa
TRBV25-1,TRBJ2-1,CASSPPMTDLNEQFF
TRBV6-5,TRBJ2-1,CASSRTGTGGVNEQFF
TRBV18,TRBJ2-4,CASSPRREDIQYF
TRBV6-5,TRBJ2-7,CATLPGQGYEQYF
TRBV4-3,TRBJ2-2,CASSRGTSDRELFF
TRBV12-5,TRBJ2-2,CASALVDTGELFF
TRBV9,TRBJ2-3,CASSVDGTDTQYF
TRBV6-5,TRBJ2-2,CASSPQVFTGELFF
TRBV7-2,TRBJ2-2,CASSSYTGELFF
TRBV18,TRBJ1-1,CASSTDAPGGGDTEAFF
TRBV9,TRBJ2-3,CASNPGLRDTQYF
TRBV7-2,TRBJ1-2,CASSALGNYGYTF
TRBV30,TRBJ2-3,CAWSTTGDTDTQYF
TRBV19,TRBJ1-5,CASSIRGTGWNQPQHF
TRBV20-1,TRBJ1-2,CSAHRNSDGYTF
TRBV6-2/TRBV6-3,TRBJ2-5,CASSYLGQETQYF
TRBV19,TRBJ2-1,CASSITGQGGNEQFF
TRBV20-1,TRBJ2-1,CSARAPTGRDNEQFF
TRBV7-3,TRBJ2-2,CASSLTGQGTSGELFF
TRBV7-9,TRBJ2-7,CASSQTSVISYEQYF
TRBV2,TRBJ1-5,CASSPGLTNQPQHF
TRBV15,TRBJ2-5,CATSRGRAKETQYF
TRBV24-1,TRBJ2-5,CATRAREEETQYF
TRBV12-3/TRBV12-4,TRBJ2-7,CASSRQYYEQYF
TRBV5-1,TRBJ2-7,CASSPIPGTGWSYEQYF
TRBV29-1,TRBJ1-1,CSVRGRRQWEAFF
TRBV7-9,TRBJ1-5,CASTLGGRQPQHF
TRBV6-5,TRBJ2-5,CASSYLPGRGKRPQYF
TRBV5-1,TRBJ2-7,CASSGGTGGYYEQYF
TRBV20-1,TRBJ2-3,CSARPSGEPVDTQYF
TRBV28,TRBJ1-2,CASTIGVNYGYTF
TRBV7-9,TRBJ1-1,CASSPQVTEAFF
TRBV19,TRBJ1-5,CASSGGRNQPQHF
TRBV27,TRBJ1-1,CASSFRVVGTEAFF
TRBV12-3/TRBV12-4,TRBJ1-5,CASSGGIYSNQPQHF
TRBV9,TRBJ2-1,CASRVEQFF
TRBV7-8,TRBJ2-2,CASSFQGVRTSGPRRTGELFF